This TCR beta chain was found in a study of cytomegalovirus exposure and HLA in healthy donors. Points from the study as a whole: Rare sequences made up most TCRs, while some public TCRs were found in many donors. The study designated 160 or so TCR beta chains cytomegalovirus-associated.

About this clone: Its specificity is unknown.

Only in-frame clones appear in the TCRdb table, and some are missing; sequencing was by immunoSEQ multiplex PCR. The sample records 220,000 or so clones, over 80% being singletons. From the approximately 120-subject validation cohort, which was separate from the approximately 670-subject first cohort, the donors were drawn. The TCR was taken from a woman under 30 in good health and CMV-seronegative. Sequenced material: PBMCs.

The CDR3 here is CASSWGLAGVYEQYF. In DNA form, the CDR3 reads TGTGCCAGTAGCTGGGGGCTAGCGGGAGTCTACGAGCAGTACTTC. The V and J genes are TRBV19 and TRBJ2-7; 10 positions match TRBD2. The CDR3 is made up of 15 amino acids. Germline trimming cut 6 bases from V and 3 bases from J; bases unmatched to any gene: 8. CDR1 LNHDA and CDR2 SQIVND come from the germline V gene (reference sequence).